A selection of T cell receptor beta chains follows, all from one sample in a study of cytomegalovirus exposure and HLA in healthy donors. Assay: immunoSEQ multiplex PCR; the TCRdb copy retains only in-frame clones and omits some. The sample gives around 150,000 clones, nearly 80% of which show up once; approximately 0.89% is in the top ten. Sequencing was done on a sample of PBMCs. The source of these receptors is a woman in her fifties or sixties in good health and CMV-seropositive. The CDR3 runs from the conserved cysteine through the conserved F or W. Fields, in order: D gene, J gene, clone size, V gene, CDR3 DNA, CDR3 protein. A D gene is named only where the DNA matches it firmly. Some rows mark clone size as missing; the rest say once, few, many or name a class of expanded clone.

TRBD1,TRBJ2-3,few,TRBV7-9,TGTGCCAGCAGCTCGGGACAGGGATGGTTAACTAGCACAGATACGCAGTATTTT,CASSSGQGWLTSTDTQYF
TRBD1,TRBJ2-7,-,TRBV7-9,TGTGCCAGCAGCTTAGCCCCGGGACAGGGAAAATTCTACGAGCAGTACTTC,CASSLAPGQGKFYEQYF
-,TRBJ1-1,-,TRBV9,TGTGCCAGCAGCGTAGGAGGGTTGGGGAACACTGAAGCTTTCTTT,CASSVGGLGNTEAFF
-,TRBJ2-5,once,TRBV9,TGTGCCAGCAGCCTAGCCGGGAGCCGGGGGGAGACCCAGTACTTC,CASSLAGSRGETQYF
TRBD1,TRBJ2-7,-,TRBV18,TGTGCCAGCTCACCAGGGACAGGAGGGTCCTACGAGCAGTACTTC,CASSPGTGGSYEQYF
TRBD1,TRBJ1-1,few,TRBV4-1,TGCGCCAGCAGCCAAGAATTCGGGACAGCCCCCAACACTGAAGCTTTCTTT,CASSQEFGTAPNTEAFF
-,TRBJ2-7,-,TRBV20-1,TGCAGTGGGGGAGTGGCCTACGAGCAGTACTTC,CSGGVAYEQYF
TRBD2,TRBJ2-7,few,TRBV4-1,TGCGCCAGCAGCCAAGAAAGACGTACTAGCGGGAACAGGTACGAGCAGTACTTC,CASSQERRTSGNRYEQYF
-,TRBJ1-5,-,TRBV30,TGTGCCTGGAGTGCCGCGGCGGGGGTTAGCAATCAGCCCCAGCATTTT,CAWSAAAGVSNQPQHF
-,TRBJ2-7,once,TRBV10-3,TGTGCCATCAGCCCGCTCAGTTATGGCAGGGGGGCTCTGAGGGAGTACTTC,CAISPLSYGRGALREYF
TRBD1,TRBJ2-7,-,TRBV7-9,TGTGCCAGCAGCTTAGGACAGGGGGCCCCCTACGAGCAGTACTTC,CASSLGQGAPYEQYF
-,TRBJ2-1,-,TRBV10-3,TGTGCCATCAGGGGCCGGGACTCCGACCGTGAGCAGTTCTTC,CAIRGRDSDREQFF
-,TRBJ2-2,-,TRBV5-1,TGCGCCAGCAGCTTGTTCGACAGAGCCACCGGGGAGCTGTTTTTT,CASSLFDRATGELFF
-,TRBJ2-3,-,TRBV7-3,TGTGCCAGCAGCTCTATGTCGGGAGTGAGTTCGGATACGCAGTATTTT,CASSSMSGVSSDTQYF
-,TRBJ1-6,-,TRBV18,TGTGCCAGCTCACCAGGCCTTGCCTCCTATAATTCACCCCTCCACTTT,CASSPGLASYNSPLHF
-,TRBJ1-3,-,TRBV6-1,TGTGCCAGCACAGAGTGGGGCGCCGGAAACACCATATATTTT,CASTEWGAGNTIYF
-,TRBJ2-7,once,TRBV4-2,TGTGCCAGCAGCCAAGTATTGGGACAAAGGGCCTACGAGCAGTACTTC,CASSQVLGQRAYEQYF
-,TRBJ2-3,few,TRBV6-1,TGTGCCAGTTCGGATTTTAGAGGGACAGATACGCAGTATTTT,CASSDFRGTDTQYF
-,TRBJ1-3,-,TRBV5-1,TGCGCCAGCAGCCGAGGGGCAGGACAGAGCTCTGGAAACACCATATATTTT,CASSRGAGQSSGNTIYF
-,TRBJ2-7,-,TRBV19,TGTGCCAGTAGTTTCGGGTCCCGAGAGGACGAGCAGTACTTC,CASSFGSREDEQYF
-,TRBJ2-7,-,TRBV28,TGTGCCAGCTACTCATACGGGGACTACGAGCAGTACTTC,CASYSYGDYEQYF
TRBD2,TRBJ2-7,-,TRBV2,TGTGCCAGCAGCCGGGGGACTAGCGGGAGTTACGAGCAGTACTTC,CASSRGTSGSYEQYF